This is a list of T cell receptor beta chains from one sample in a study of human thymus T cells. Profiling relied on immunoSEQ multiplex PCR, and the TCRdb table lists in-frame clones only, not all of them. The sample comprises some 46,000 clones, approximately 95% of which are singletons, and about 0.16% rests with the top ten. The sequenced sample was blood. These TCRs come from a girl under three years old with a congenital heart defect but otherwise immunologically healthy. The CDR3 runs from the conserved cysteine through the conserved F or W. Each record gives: clone size, D gene, V gene, J gene, CDR3 protein, CDR3 DNA. The D gene is left open where the match is weak. A clone size is listed for some rows: how often the clone was seen (once, few, many), or a class if it is expanded.

size: NA
D: NA
V: TRBV21-1
J: TRBJ2-7
CDR3: CASSKAGQFPYEQYF
DNA: TGTGCCAGCAGCAAAGCGGGACAGTTTCCCTACGAGCAGTACTTC

size: NA
D: NA
V: TRBV10-2
J: TRBJ2-3
CDR3: CASRLADTQYF
DNA: TGCGCCAGCCGGCTAGCAGATACGCAGTATTTT

size: NA
D: NA
V: TRBV7-9
J: TRBJ1-1
CDR3: CASSLRDGRNTEAFF
DNA: TGTGCCAGCAGCTTGAGAGACGGTAGGAACACTGAAGCTTTCTTT

size: NA
D: TRBD2
V: TRBV7-9
J: TRBJ2-3
CDR3: CASSEKLAGDLADTQYF
DNA: TGTGCCAGCAGCGAAAAACTAGCGGGAGATTTGGCAGATACGCAGTATTTT

size: NA
D: NA
V: TRBV6-1
J: TRBJ1-2
CDR3: CASTPLTGYYGYTF
DNA: TGTGCCAGCACTCCGTTGACGGGGTACTATGGCTACACCTTC

size: once
D: NA
V: TRBV5-1
J: TRBJ1-2
CDR3: CASSLGSNYGYTF
DNA: TGCGCCAGCAGCTTGGGCTCTAACTATGGCTACACCTTC

size: NA
D: NA
V: TRBV28
J: TRBJ2-3
CDR3: CASSPLAGTDTQYF
DNA: TGTGCCAGCAGTCCTCTGGCGGGCACAGATACGCAGTATTTT

size: NA
D: NA
V: TRBV2
J: TRBJ1-5
CDR3: CASRGREGGRSNQPQHF
DNA: TGTGCCAGCAGGGGAAGGGAGGGAGGCAGGAGCAATCAGCCCCAGCATTTT

size: NA
D: NA
V: TRBV7-9
J: TRBJ1-4
CDR3: CASSPRGVAYEKLFF
DNA: TGTGCCAGCAGCCCGCGGGGGGTTGCATATGAAAAACTGTTTTTT

size: NA
D: TRBD2
V: TRBV7-2
J: TRBJ2-7
CDR3: CASSLRGGRSSYEQYF
DNA: TGTGCCAGCAGCTTAAGGGGCGGGAGGAGCTCCTACGAGCAGTACTTC

size: NA
D: NA
V: TRBV6-5
J: TRBJ2-2
CDR3: CASSYVGAGELFF
DNA: TGTGCCAGCAGTTACGTCGGAGCCGGGGAGCTGTTTTTT

size: NA
D: NA
V: TRBV7-2
J: TRBJ1-1
CDR3: CASSLTRDNTEAFF
DNA: TGTGCCAGCAGCTTAACTAGGGACAACACTGAAGCTTTCTTT

size: NA
D: NA
V: TRBV20-1
J: TRBJ2-5
CDR3: CSALEETQYF
DNA: TGCAGTGCTCTAGAAGAGACCCAGTACTTC

size: NA
D: NA
V: TRBV20-1
J: TRBJ1-2
CDR3: CSAPRDNGYTF
DNA: TGCAGTGCTCCTCGGGACAATGGCTACACCTTC

size: NA
D: NA
V: TRBV5-1
J: TRBJ1-1
CDR3: CASSQTGNTEAFF
DNA: TGCGCCAGCAGCCAGACGGGGAACACTGAAGCTTTCTTT

size: NA
D: NA
V: TRBV5-1
J: TRBJ1-6
CDR3: CASRRDAAYNSPLHF
DNA: TGCGCCAGCAGAAGGGACGCCGCCTATAATTCACCCCTCCACTTT

size: once
D: NA
V: TRBV5-1
J: TRBJ2-5
CDR3: CASSLGLASLKSRETQYF
DNA: TGCGCCAGCAGCTTGGGGTTAGCTAGTTTAAAGAGCAGAGAGACCCAGTACTTC

size: NA
D: NA
V: TRBV18
J: TRBJ1-1
CDR3: CASSQRLSEAFF
DNA: TGTGCCAGCTCTCAAAGGCTCTCTGAAGCTTTCTTT

size: NA
D: NA
V: TRBV6-1
J: TRBJ2-7
CDR3: CASSAQGRSYEQYF
DNA: TGTGCCAGCAGTGCCCAGGGTCGTTCCTACGAGCAGTACTTC

size: NA
D: TRBD1
V: TRBV19
J: TRBJ2-3
CDR3: CASSVGTGSQDTQYF
DNA: TGTGCCAGTAGTGTAGGGACAGGGAGCCAGGATACGCAGTATTTT

size: NA
D: TRBD2
V: TRBV5-1
J: TRBJ2-3
CDR3: CASSLGGLAADTQYF
DNA: TGCGCCAGCAGCTTGGGGGGACTAGCAGCAGATACGCAGTATTTT

size: NA
D: NA
V: TRBV7-2
J: TRBJ2-1
CDR3: CASSLELAEQFF
DNA: TGTGCCAGCAGCTTAGAGCTAGCCGAGCAGTTCTTC

size: NA
D: TRBD1
V: TRBV7-9
J: TRBJ2-7
CDR3: CASSPLDRAYEQYF
DNA: TGTGCCAGCAGCCCCCTCGACAGGGCCTACGAGCAGTACTTC

size: NA
D: NA
V: TRBV27
J: TRBJ2-5
CDR3: CASTPPQETQYF
DNA: TGTGCCAGCACCCCCCCGCAAGAGACCCAGTACTTC

size: NA
D: TRBD2
V: TRBV5-1
J: TRBJ2-1
CDR3: CASSFLRGTSEYNEQFF
DNA: TGCGCCAGCAGCTTTTTACGTGGGACTAGCGAATACAATGAGCAGTTCTTC

size: NA
D: NA
V: TRBV19
J: TRBJ2-7
CDR3: CASSRTQYYEQYF
DNA: TGTGCCAGTAGTAGAACACAGTACTACGAGCAGTACTTC

size: NA
D: TRBD2
V: TRBV7-9
J: TRBJ2-7
CDR3: CASSLLGTSKSSYEQYF
DNA: TGTGCCAGCAGCTTATTAGGGACTAGCAAGAGCTCCTACGAGCAGTACTTC

size: NA
D: NA
V: TRBV7-9
J: TRBJ2-5
CDR3: CASSLVFDRQKETQYF
DNA: TGTGCCAGCAGCTTAGTTTTCGACAGGCAAAAAGAGACCCAGTACTTC

size: NA
D: TRBD1
V: TRBV2
J: TRBJ2-7
CDR3: CASRFIGTESYEQYF
DNA: TGTGCCAGCAGATTTATCGGGACAGAATCCTACGAGCAGTACTTC

size: NA
D: TRBD2
V: TRBV10-1
J: TRBJ2-3
CDR3: CASSDGASGRVTDTQYF
DNA: TGCGCCAGCAGTGATGGAGCTAGCGGGAGAGTCACAGATACGCAGTATTTT

size: NA
D: NA
V: TRBV4-3
J: TRBJ2-5
CDR3: CASSQDRYQETQYF
DNA: TGCGCCAGCAGCCAAGATAGGTACCAAGAGACCCAGTACTTC

size: NA
D: NA
V: TRBV9
J: TRBJ1-1
CDR3: CASSANGVAEAFF
DNA: TGTGCCAGCAGCGCCAACGGGGTGGCTGAAGCTTTCTTT

size: NA
D: NA
V: TRBV4-3
J: TRBJ2-1
CDR3: CASSKDRGQVNYEQFF
DNA: TGCGCCAGCAGCAAAGATCGTGGCCAAGTCAACTATGAGCAGTTCTTC

size: NA
D: NA
V: TRBV30
J: TRBJ1-5
CDR3: CAWSVQGFWENQPQHF
DNA: TGTGCCTGGAGTGTACAAGGGTTTTGGGAAAATCAGCCCCAGCATTTT

size: NA
D: NA
V: TRBV21-1
J: TRBJ2-7
CDR3: CALQGSSYEQYF
DNA: TGTGCCCTACAGGGTTCCTCCTACGAGCAGTACTTC

size: NA
D: NA
V: TRBV19
J: TRBJ2-1
CDR3: CASMNSPDNEQFF
DNA: TGTGCCAGTATGAACTCTCCGGACAATGAGCAGTTCTTC

size: NA
D: NA
V: TRBV7-2
J: TRBJ1-4
CDR3: CASSYLGEKLFF
DNA: TGTGCCAGCAGCTACCTCGGGGAAAAACTGTTTTTT

size: NA
D: NA
V: TRBV30
J: TRBJ2-4
CDR3: CAWSVQGRGLLNIQYF
DNA: TGTGCCTGGAGTGTACAAGGTCGTGGACTGCTAAACATTCAGTACTTC

size: NA
D: TRBD1
V: TRBV28
J: TRBJ1-1
CDR3: CASSPGLTGIGAFF
DNA: TGTGCCAGCAGCCCTGGCCTGACAGGGATCGGAGCTTTCTTT

size: NA
D: NA
V: TRBV5-6
J: TRBJ2-3
CDR3: CASSFWDSGTDTQYF
DNA: TGTGCCAGCAGCTTTTGGGATAGCGGCACAGATACGCAGTATTTT

size: NA
D: TRBD2
V: TRBV4-2
J: TRBJ2-5
CDR3: CASSQEGLASETQYF
DNA: TGTGCCAGCAGCCAAGAGGGACTAGCATCAGAGACCCAGTACTTC

size: once
D: NA
V: TRBV30
J: TRBJ1-4
CDR3: CAWHRDRNEKLFF
DNA: TGTGCCTGGCACAGGGACCGCAATGAAAAACTGTTTTTT

size: NA
D: NA
V: TRBV19
J: TRBJ1-2
CDR3: CASKHSHYGYTF
DNA: TGTGCCAGTAAGCACAGCCACTATGGCTACACCTTC

size: NA
D: TRBD2
V: TRBV27
J: TRBJ2-1
CDR3: CASRSGSSYNEQFF
DNA: TGTGCCAGCCGTAGCGGGAGCTCCTACAATGAGCAGTTCTTC